Sequencing of this T cell receptor (beta chain) was carried out in a study of blood T cell repertoires in COVID-19. Looking at the study overall: Sample material is recorded as cDNA or gDNA derived from T cells, B-cell-depleted T cells, or PBMCs.

J lost 4 bases, V lost 5 bases, and 3 bases had no gene match. This CDR3 region has 13 residues. The germline gives CDR1 LNHDA, CDR2 SQIVND (reference sequence). The method was immunoSEQ multiplex PCR; TCRdb's version includes in-frame clones alone and lacks a portion of them. Of about 320,000 clones detected, 87% appear once; the ten largest clones hold 8% to 9.5%. The receptor comes from a woman younger than 35 who had recovered from COVID-19. Input material: PBMCs or T cells enriched from blood (not recorded which). The V gene is TRBV19, the J gene TRBJ2-5, with 8 bases matching TRBD2. The CDR3 DNA follows: TGTGCCAGTAGTCCCCTAGCGGGAGAGACCCAGTACTTC. It encodes CASSPLAGETQYF.